The sequence of this T cell receptor beta chain was determined in a study of graft-versus-host responses after intestinal transplantation. Study results and limitations: Allografts of one patient group, those with graft-donor T cell macrochimerism, had high graft-versus-host to host-versus-graft clonal ratios.

The CDR3 has 13 residues. CDR1 and CDR2 from the germline V gene are KGHSH and LQKENI. TCRdb keeps only in-frame clones here, not all; method: immunoSEQ multiplex PCR. Here the sample spans under 95,000 clones, roughly 85% being singletons. For this clone: Its antigen is undetermined. At one boundary the junction diverges from the germline segment, which might be a read error.

This TCR was sampled from a human donor who received an intestinal transplant. The sample was unstimulated CD4+ T cells sorted from spleen or lymph node cells, taken before intestinal transplant. V gene TRBV18 combines with J gene TRBJ1-2, with 7 positions matching TRBD1. The DNA of the CDR3 is TGTGCCAGCTCACCAGGACAGGACTATCGCTACACCTTC. Protein product: CASSPGQDYRYTF.